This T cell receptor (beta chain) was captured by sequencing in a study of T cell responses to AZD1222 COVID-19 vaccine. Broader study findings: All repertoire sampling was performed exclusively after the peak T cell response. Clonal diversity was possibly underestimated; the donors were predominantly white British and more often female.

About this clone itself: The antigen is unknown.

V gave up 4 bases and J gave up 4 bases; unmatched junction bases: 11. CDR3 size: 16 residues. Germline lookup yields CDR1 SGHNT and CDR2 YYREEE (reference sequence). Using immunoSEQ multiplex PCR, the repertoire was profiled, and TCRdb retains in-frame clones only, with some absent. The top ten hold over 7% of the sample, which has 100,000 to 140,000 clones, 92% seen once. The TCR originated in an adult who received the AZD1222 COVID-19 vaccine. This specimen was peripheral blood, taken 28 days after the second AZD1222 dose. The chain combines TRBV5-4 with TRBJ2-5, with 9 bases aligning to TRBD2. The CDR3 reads CASSPRGSGSVETQYF. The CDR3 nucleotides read TGTGCCAGCAGCCCCCGCGGTAGCGGGAGTGTAGAGACCCAGTACTTC.